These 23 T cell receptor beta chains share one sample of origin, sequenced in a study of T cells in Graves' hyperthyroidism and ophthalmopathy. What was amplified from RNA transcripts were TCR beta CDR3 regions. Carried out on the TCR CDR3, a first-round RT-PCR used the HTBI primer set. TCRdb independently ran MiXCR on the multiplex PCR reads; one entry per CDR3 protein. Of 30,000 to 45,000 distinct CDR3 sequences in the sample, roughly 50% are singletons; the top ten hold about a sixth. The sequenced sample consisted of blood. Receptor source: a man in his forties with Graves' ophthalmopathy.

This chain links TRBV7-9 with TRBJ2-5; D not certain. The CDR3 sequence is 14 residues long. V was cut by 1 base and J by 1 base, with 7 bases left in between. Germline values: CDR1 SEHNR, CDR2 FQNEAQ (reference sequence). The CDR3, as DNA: TGTGCCAGCAGCTTAGATCGCAGCCAAGAGACCCAGTACTTC. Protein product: CASSLDRSQETQYF.

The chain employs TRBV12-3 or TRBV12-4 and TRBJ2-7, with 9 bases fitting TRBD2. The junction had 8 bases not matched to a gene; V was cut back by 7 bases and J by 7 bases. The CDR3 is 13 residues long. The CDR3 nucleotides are TGTGCCAGCACTCCTAGCGGGATTCAAGAGCAGTACTTC. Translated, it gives CASTPSGIQEQYF.

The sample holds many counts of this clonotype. The CDR3 spells CASSPTTPYNYEQYF. CDR3 in DNA: TGTGCCAGCAGCCCAACTACTCCCTATAACTACGAGCAGTACTTC. The V and J genes are TRBV7-3 and TRBJ2-7; D remains ambiguous. Germline V gene lookup returns CDR1 SGHTA and CDR2 FQGTGA. The CDR3 loop spans 15 amino acids. Trimming removed 5 bases at V and 3 bases at J, with 17 bases between.

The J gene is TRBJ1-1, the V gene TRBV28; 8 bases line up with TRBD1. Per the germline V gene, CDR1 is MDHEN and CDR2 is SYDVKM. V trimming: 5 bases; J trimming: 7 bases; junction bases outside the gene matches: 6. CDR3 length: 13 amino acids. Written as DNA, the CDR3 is TGTGCCAGCAGTACAAGACAGGGGCTTGAAGCTTTCTTT. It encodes CASSTRQGLEAFF.

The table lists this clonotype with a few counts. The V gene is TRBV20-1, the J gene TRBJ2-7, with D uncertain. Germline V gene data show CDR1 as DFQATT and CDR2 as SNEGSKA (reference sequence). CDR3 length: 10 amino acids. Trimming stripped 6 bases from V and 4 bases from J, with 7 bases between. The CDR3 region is CSAREYEQYF. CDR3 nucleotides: TGCAGTGCCCGTGAATACGAGCAGTACTTC.

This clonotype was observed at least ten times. For the CDR3, the DNA is TGTGCCAGCAGCTTAACGAACACCGGGGAGCTGTTTTTT. Its protein product is CASSLTNTGELFF. The V and J genes are TRBV7-3 and TRBJ2-2; D is undetermined. The CDR3 consists of 13 residues. The V end lost 0 bases, the J end lost 1 base, and 0 bases lay between the germline ends. Germline V lookup: CDR1 SGHTA, CDR2 FQGTGA. The full variable domain, its missing parts supplied by reference TRBV7-3 and TRBJ2-2, is GAGVSQTPSNKVTEKGKYVELRCDPISGHTALYWYRQSLGQGPEFLIYFQGTGAADDSGLPNDRFFAVRPEGSVSTLKIQRTERGDSAVYLCASSLTNTGELFFGEGSRLTVL.

CDR3 sequence reads: CSASRGTGGGFKAFF. The DNA for the CDR3 is TGCAGTGCTAGTAGAGGGACAGGGGGCGGTTTTAAAGCTTTCTTT. The chain recombines TRBV20-1 with TRBJ1-1, with 12 bases identical to TRBD1. The V gene end was trimmed by 3 bases and the J gene end by 9 bases; junction bases not matched to a gene: 11. Looked up from germline, CDR1 is DFQATT and CDR2 is SNEGSKA (reference sequence). The CDR3 extends over 15 amino acids.

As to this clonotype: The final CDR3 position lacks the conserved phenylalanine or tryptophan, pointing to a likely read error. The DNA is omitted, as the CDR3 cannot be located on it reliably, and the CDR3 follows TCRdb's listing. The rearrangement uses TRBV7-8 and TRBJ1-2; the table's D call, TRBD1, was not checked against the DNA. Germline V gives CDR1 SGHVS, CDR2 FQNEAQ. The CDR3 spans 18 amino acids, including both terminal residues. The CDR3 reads CASSTPTDGSDRALSCTS.

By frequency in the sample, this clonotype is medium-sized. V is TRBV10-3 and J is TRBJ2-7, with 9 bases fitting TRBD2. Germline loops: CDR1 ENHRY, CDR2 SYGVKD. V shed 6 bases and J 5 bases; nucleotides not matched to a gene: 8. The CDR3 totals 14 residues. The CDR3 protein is CAIRHSGSDDEQYF. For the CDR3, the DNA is TGTGCCATCAGGCATAGCGGGAGCGACGACGAGCAGTACTTC.

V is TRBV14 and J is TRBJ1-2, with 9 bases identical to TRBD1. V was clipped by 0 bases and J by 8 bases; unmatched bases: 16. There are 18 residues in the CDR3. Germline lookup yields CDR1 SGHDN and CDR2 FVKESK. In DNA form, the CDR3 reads TGTGCCAGCAGCCAAGATAGGGGTCGGACAGGGGACAGCTCCGGCTACACCTTC. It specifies CASSQDRGRTGDSSGYTF.

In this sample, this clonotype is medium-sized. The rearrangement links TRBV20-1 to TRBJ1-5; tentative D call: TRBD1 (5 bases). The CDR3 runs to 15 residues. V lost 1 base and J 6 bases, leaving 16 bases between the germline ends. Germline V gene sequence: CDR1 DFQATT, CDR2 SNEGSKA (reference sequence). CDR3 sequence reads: CSARATGTEGQPQHF. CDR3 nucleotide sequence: TGCAGTGCTAGAGCGACCGGGACTGAAGGTCAGCCCCAGCATTTT.

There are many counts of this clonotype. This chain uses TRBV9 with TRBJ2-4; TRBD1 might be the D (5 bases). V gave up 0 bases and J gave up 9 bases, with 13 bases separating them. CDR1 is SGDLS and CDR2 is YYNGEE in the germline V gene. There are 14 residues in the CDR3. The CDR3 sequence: CASSVDQGSGIQYF. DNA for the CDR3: TGTGCCAGCAGCGTAGATCAGGGATCCGGCATTCAGTACTTC.

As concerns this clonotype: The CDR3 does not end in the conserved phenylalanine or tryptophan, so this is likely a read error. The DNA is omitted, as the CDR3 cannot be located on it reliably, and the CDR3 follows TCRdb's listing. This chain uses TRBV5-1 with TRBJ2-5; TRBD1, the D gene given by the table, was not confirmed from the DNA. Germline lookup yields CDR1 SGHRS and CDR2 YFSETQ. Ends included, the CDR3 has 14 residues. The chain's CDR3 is CASSFGQGRGERSL.

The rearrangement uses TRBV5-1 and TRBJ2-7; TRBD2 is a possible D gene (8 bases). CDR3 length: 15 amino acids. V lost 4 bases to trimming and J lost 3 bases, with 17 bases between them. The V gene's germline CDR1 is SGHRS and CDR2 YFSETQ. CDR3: CASSVGTAGDYEQYF. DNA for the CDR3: TGCGCCAGCAGCGTAGGGACAGCGGGGGACTACGAGCAGTACTTC.

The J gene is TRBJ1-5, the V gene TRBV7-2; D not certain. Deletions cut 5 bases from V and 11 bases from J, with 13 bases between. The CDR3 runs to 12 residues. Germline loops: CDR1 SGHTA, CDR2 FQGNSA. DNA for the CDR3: TGTGCCAGCAGCCCCCGACATGAGACCCAGCATTTT. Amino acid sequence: CASSPRHETQHF.

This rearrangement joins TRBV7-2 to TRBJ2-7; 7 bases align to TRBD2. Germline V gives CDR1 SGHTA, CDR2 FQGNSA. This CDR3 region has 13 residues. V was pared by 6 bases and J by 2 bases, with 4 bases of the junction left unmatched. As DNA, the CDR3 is TGTGCCAGCAGACCGGCGGGGGCCTACGAGCAGTACTTC. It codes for CASRPAGAYEQYF.

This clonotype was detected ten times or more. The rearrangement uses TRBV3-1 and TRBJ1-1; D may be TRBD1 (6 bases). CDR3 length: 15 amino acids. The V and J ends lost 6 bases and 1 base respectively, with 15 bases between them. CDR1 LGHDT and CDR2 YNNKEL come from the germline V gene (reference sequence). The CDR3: CASSPVGATNTEAFF. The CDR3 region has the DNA TGTGCCAGCAGTCCGGTGGGGGCGACGAACACTGAAGCTTTCTTT.

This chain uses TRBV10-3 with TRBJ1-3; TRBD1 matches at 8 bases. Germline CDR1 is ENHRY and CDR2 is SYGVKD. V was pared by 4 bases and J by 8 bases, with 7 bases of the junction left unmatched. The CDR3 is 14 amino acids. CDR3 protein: CAISGDRFRDTIYF. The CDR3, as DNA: TGTGCCATCAGTGGGGACAGGTTTAGAGACACCATATATTTT.

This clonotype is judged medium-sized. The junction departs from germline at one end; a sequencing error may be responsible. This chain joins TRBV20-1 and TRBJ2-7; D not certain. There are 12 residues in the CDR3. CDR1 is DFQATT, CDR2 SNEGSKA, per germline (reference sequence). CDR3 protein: CSARGGNREQYF. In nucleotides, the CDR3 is TGCAGTGCCAGAGGTGGGAATCGAGAGCAGTACTTC.

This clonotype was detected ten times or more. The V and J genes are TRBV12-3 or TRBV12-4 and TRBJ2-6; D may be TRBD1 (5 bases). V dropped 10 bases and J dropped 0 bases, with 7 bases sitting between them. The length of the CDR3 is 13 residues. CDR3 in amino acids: CATGNSGANVLTF. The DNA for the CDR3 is TGTGCCACAGGGAACTCTGGGGCCAACGTCCTGACTTTC.

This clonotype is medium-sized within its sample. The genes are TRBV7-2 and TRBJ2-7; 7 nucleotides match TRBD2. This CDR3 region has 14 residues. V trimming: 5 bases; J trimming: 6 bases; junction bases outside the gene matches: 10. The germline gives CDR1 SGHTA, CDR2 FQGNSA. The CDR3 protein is CASSLQAGRVEQYF. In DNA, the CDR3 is TGTGCCAGCAGCCTTCAAGCGGGAAGGGTCGAGCAGTACTTC.

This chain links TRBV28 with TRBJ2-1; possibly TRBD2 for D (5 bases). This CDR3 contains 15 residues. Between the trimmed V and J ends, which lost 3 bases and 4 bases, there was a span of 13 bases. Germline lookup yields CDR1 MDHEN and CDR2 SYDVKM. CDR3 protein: CASSFNGWEYNEQFF. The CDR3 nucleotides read TGTGCCAGCAGTTTTAACGGTTGGGAGTACAATGAGCAGTTCTTC.

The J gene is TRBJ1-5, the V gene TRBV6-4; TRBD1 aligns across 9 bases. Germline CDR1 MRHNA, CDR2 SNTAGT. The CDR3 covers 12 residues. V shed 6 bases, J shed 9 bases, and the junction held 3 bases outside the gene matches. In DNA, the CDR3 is TGTGCCAGCAGGGAGGGACAGGGGCCCCAGCATTTT. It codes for CASREGQGPQHF.